These 19 T cell receptor beta chains share one sample of origin, sequenced in a study of T-cell memory formation after mild COVID-19. TCRdb re-derived calls from the 5' RACE reads in MiXCR, one entry per CDR3 protein. The sample yields 400,000 to 500,000 distinct CDR3 sequences, 20% seen once. What was sequenced was PBMCs or a T cell subset sorted from them (not recorded which). All receptors come from an adult woman who had mild COVID-19 (a few samples of this study predate the infection). Cell type and time point are not known.

CDR3 coding DNA: TGTGCCAGCAGCGTTACAGGGGGAGACCACAATGAGCAGTTCTTC. It codes for CASSVTGGDHNEQFF. This chain joins TRBV9 and TRBJ2-1, with 8 bases that match TRBD1. Losses at the gene ends were 2 bases for V and 5 bases for J; bases not matched to a gene: 6. The V gene's germline CDR1 is SGDLS and CDR2 YYNGEE. This CDR3 region has 15 residues.

This clonotype has just a few counts. The chain carries TRBV9 and TRBJ2-7; 11 nucleotides match TRBD1. The CDR3 has 17 amino acids. Looked up from germline, CDR1 is SGDLS and CDR2 is YYNGEE. J lost 1 base, V lost 1 base, and 7 bases had no gene match. CDR3 in amino acids: CASSVSPGTGGSYEQYF. For the CDR3, the DNA is TGTGCCAGCAGCGTAAGTCCGGGGACAGGGGGGTCCTACGAGCAGTACTTC.

This clonotype has more than one count but fewer than ten. V and J are TRBV28 and TRBJ2-7; 7 bases agree with TRBD1. Per germline, CDR1 MDHEN and CDR2 SYDVKM. The CDR3 covers 14 residues. V dropped 4 bases and J dropped 4; count of bases not matched to a gene: 7. CDR3 protein: CASSSIKQGYEQYF. The CDR3 nucleotides read TGTGCCAGCAGTTCGATAAAACAGGGGTACGAGCAGTACTTC.

This chain uses TRBV20-1 with TRBJ2-7; 10 positions agree with TRBD2. CDR3 length: 16 amino acids. Unmatched junction bases numbered 6, after V lost 1 base and J lost 0 bases. Germline V gene lookup returns CDR1 DFQATT and CDR2 SNEGSKA (reference sequence). In DNA, the CDR3 is TGCAGTGCTAGAGTTGGGGGACTAGCGTACTCCTACGAGCAGTACTTC. Amino acid sequence: CSARVGGLAYSYEQYF.

V is TRBV20-1 and J is TRBJ2-1; D gene uncertain. CDR1 and CDR2 (germline): DFQATT, SNEGSKA (reference sequence). CDR3 length: 14 residues. V lost 1 base and J 0 bases, leaving 7 bases between the germline ends. Here the CDR3 DNA reads TGCAGTGCTAGAGGACCTAGCTCCTACAATGAGCAGTTCTTC. The encoded protein is CSARGPSSYNEQFF.

This clonotype was counted a few times. The chain links TRBV12-3 or TRBV12-4 to TRBJ1-2; 7 nucleotides line up with TRBD1. V lost 6 bases, J lost 3 bases, and 7 bases stayed unmatched. CDR3 length: 14 residues. DNA for the CDR3: TGTGCCAGCAGCCTAACGACAGGGTACTATGGCTACACCTTC. It codes for CASSLTTGYYGYTF.

The genes are TRBV11-2 and TRBJ2-5; 7 bases match TRBD1. Germline V gene sequence: CDR1 SGHAT, CDR2 FQNNGV. The CDR3 totals 15 residues. J was trimmed by 2 bases and V by 6 bases; bases with no gene match: 9. CDR3 bases: TGTGCCAGCAGTCTGACAGGGAGTAGACAAGAGACCCAGTACTTC. The encoded protein is CASSLTGSRQETQYF.

V usage is TRBV4-1 and J usage is TRBJ2-2; D perhaps matches TRBD2 (6 bases). The CDR3 totals 17 residues. The V and J ends lost 5 bases and 4 bases respectively, with 20 bases between them. Germline loops: CDR1 MGHRA, CDR2 YSYEKL. CDR3 nucleotide sequence: TGCGCCAGCAGCACCCGGACTACCGGGATTACCACCGGGGAGCTGTTTTTT. Translation: CASSTRTTGITTGELFF.

This clonotype was seen a few times. The chain recombines TRBV4-1 with TRBJ2-7; D is unresolved. Germline-derived CDR1 and CDR2 are MGHRA and YSYEKL. With 2 bases removed from V and 0 bases from J, the gap between germline ends came to 20 bases. The CDR3 has 18 amino acids. The CDR3 DNA sequence: TGCGCCAGCAGCCAAAGTTTAGGTAGCCTTACGTACTCCTACGAGCAGTACTTC. This encodes CASSQSLGSLTYSYEQYF.

The chain joins TRBV19 to TRBJ1-4; D gene uncertain. The CDR3 runs 16 residues. Germline CDR1 and CDR2: LNHDA and SQIVND (reference sequence). V lost 2 bases to trimming and J lost 8 bases, with 18 bases between them. The chain's CDR3 is CASSILRVAASEKLFF. CDR3 DNA: TGTGCCAGTAGTATATTGAGGGTGGCGGCGAGCGAAAAACTGTTTTTT.

V and J are TRBV6-1 and TRBJ2-7, with 10 nucleotides matching TRBD1. J lost 2 bases, V lost 3 bases, and 4 bases had no gene match. The CDR3 runs 15 residues. In germline, CDR1 is MNHNS, CDR2 SASEGT. CDR3 amino acids: CASSDFDRGPYEQYF. The DNA of the CDR3 is TGTGCCAGCAGTGATTTTGACAGGGGGCCCTACGAGCAGTACTTC.

The chain couples TRBV2 to TRBJ2-1, with D unresolved. CDR1 is SNHLY and CDR2 is FYNNEI in the germline V gene. The CDR3 consists of 15 residues. The V gene lost 3 bases and the J gene lost 0 bases, with 9 bases spanning the gap. This chain's CDR3 is CASSERPRSYNEQFF. CDR3 nucleotides: TGTGCCAGCAGTGAGCGGCCCCGCTCCTACAATGAGCAGTTCTTC. Using reference TRBV2 and TRBJ2-1 for the parts outside the CDR3, the full variable domain is EPEVTQTPSHQVTQMGQEVILRCVPISNHLYFYWYRQILGQKVEFLVSFYNNEISEKSEIFDDQFSVERPDGSNFTLKIRSTKLEDSAMYFCASSERPRSYNEQFFGPGTRLTVL.

This clonotype was found once. The CDR3 nucleotides are TGTGCCAGCAGCGCTTTCGGGGATTACAATGAGCAGTTCTTC. Translated, it gives CASSAFGDYNEQFF. The V call is TRBV9, the J call TRBJ2-1; D may be TRBD2 (5 bases). From germline, CDR1 is SGDLS and CDR2 YYNGEE. V was shortened by 3 bases and J by 4 bases, with 11 bases between the two germline ends. This CDR3 is 14 amino acids long.

This clonotype was detected a few times. This chain joins TRBV5-1 and TRBJ2-3, with unresolved D. The germline V and J ends were trimmed by 8 bases and 6 bases, with 7 bases remaining between them. The CDR3 is 10 amino acids. In germline, CDR1 is SGHRS, CDR2 YFSETQ. CDR3 protein: CASGVDTQYF. Here the CDR3 DNA reads TGCGCCAGTGGGGTCGATACGCAGTATTTT.

This chain links TRBV5-6 with TRBJ1-5; D ambiguous. Germline V gene lookup returns CDR1 SGHDT and CDR2 YYEEEE. Trimming pared 1 base from V and 5 bases from J, leaving 7 bases between. CDR3 size: 13 residues. DNA of the CDR3: TGTGCCAGCAGCTTGCGGCCAGATCAGCCCCAGCATTTT. Its translation: CASSLRPDQPQHF.

This clonotype was detected only a few times. The V gene is TRBV7-9, the J gene TRBJ2-7; TRBD2 matches at 10 bases. Germline-derived CDR1 and CDR2 are SEHNR and FQNEAQ (reference sequence). This CDR3 has 18 residues. With V trimmed by 5 bases and J by 0 bases, 13 bases remained unmatched. CDR3 sequence reads: CASSIATSGPPSSYEQYF. Here the CDR3 DNA reads TGTGCCAGCAGCATTGCGACTAGCGGGCCTCCTAGCTCCTACGAGCAGTACTTC.

This clonotype was seen repeatedly, ten times or more. The CDR3 here is CASSFGGSLRTDTQYF. CDR3 nucleotides: TGTGCCAGCAGCTTTGGCGGGAGTCTTCGCACAGATACGCAGTATTTT. This chain connects TRBV7-2 to TRBJ2-3; 7 bases agree with TRBD2. The CDR3 runs to 16 residues. Germline CDR1 reads SGHTA; CDR2 reads FQGNSA. The trim removed 3 bases at V and 1 base at J, leaving 7 bases unmatched.

V is TRBV4-3 and J is TRBJ2-1, with 8 bases aligning to TRBD2. Per germline, CDR1 LGHNA and CDR2 YSLEER. The CDR3 is 15 amino acids. With V trimmed by 0 bases and J by 7 bases, 5 bases remained unmatched. CDR3 sequence (DNA): TGCGCCAGCAGCCAAGAACTAGCGGACCATAATGAGCAGTTCTTC. This sequence encodes CASSQELADHNEQFF.

This clonotype was counted only a few times. The rearrangement uses TRBV6-2 or TRBV6-3 and TRBJ1-5; D is possibly TRBD1 (5 bases). V lost 4 bases and J lost 2, with 9 bases in between. Germline lookup yields CDR1 MNHEY and CDR2 SVGEGT. CDR3 length equals 14 residues. DNA for the CDR3: TGTGCCAGCAGTTGGGGGACTGGCAATCAGCCCCAGCATTTT. Translated: CASSWGTGNQPQHF.